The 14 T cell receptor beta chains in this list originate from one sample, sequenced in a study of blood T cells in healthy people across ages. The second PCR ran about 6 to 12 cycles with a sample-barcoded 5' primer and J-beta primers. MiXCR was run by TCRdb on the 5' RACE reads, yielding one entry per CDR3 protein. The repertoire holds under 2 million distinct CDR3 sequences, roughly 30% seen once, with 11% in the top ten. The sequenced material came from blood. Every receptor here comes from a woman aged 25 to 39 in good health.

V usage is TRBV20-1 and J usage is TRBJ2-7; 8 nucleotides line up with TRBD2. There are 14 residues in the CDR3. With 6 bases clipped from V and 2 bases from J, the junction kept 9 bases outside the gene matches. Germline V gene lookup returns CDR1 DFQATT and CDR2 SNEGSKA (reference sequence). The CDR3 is CSAPKREGPYEQYF. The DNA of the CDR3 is TGCAGTGCCCCGAAACGGGAGGGCCCCTACGAGCAGTACTTC.

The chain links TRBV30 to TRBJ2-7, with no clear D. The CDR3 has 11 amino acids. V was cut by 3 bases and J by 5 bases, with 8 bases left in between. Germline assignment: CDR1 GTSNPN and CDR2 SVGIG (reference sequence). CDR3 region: CAWRMAHEQYF. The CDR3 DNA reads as TGTGCCTGGAGGATGGCGCACGAGCAGTACTTC.

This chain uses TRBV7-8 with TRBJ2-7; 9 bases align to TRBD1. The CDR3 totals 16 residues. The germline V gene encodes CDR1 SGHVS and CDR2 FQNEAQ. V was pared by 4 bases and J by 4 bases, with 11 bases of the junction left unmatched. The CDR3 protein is CASSSLPTGGRYEQYF. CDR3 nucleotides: TGTGCCAGCAGCTCCCTCCCGACAGGGGGTAGGTACGAGCAGTACTTC.

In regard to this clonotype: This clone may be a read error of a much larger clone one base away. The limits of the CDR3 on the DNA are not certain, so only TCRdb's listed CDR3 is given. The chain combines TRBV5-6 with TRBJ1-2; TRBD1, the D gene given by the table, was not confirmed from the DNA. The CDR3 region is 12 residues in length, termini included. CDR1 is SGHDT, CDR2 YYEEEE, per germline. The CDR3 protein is CASTRGSYGCTF.

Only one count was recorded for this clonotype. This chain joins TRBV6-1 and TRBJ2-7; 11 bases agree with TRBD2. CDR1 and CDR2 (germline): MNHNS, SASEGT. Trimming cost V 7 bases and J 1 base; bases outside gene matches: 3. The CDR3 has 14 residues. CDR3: CASTRLAGSYEQYF. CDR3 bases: TGTGCCAGCACCAGACTAGCGGGATCCTACGAGCAGTACTTC.

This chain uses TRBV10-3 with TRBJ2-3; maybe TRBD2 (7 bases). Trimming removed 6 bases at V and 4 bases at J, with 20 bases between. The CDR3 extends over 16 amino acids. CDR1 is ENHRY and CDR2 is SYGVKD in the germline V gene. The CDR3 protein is CAIRARRGAGADTQYF. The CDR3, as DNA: TGTGCCATCAGAGCCCGACGGGGGGCAGGGGCAGATACGCAGTATTTT.

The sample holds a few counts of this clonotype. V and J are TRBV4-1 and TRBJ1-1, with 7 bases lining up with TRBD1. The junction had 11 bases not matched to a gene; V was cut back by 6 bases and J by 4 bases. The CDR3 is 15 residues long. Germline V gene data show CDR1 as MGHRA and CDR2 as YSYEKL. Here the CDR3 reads CASSYRGGAVTEAFF. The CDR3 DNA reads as TGCGCCAGCAGTTACAGAGGGGGCGCGGTCACTGAAGCTTTCTTT.

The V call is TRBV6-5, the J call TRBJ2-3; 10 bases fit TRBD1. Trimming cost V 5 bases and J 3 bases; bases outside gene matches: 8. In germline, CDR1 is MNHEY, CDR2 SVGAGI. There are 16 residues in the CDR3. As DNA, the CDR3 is TGTGCCAGCAGTCCTCAACCGGGACAGGGGACAGATACGCAGTATTTT. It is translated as CASSPQPGQGTDTQYF.

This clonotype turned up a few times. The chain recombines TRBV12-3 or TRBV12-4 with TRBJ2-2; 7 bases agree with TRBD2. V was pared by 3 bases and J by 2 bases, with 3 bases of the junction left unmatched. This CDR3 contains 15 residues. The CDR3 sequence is CASSFGGGNTGELFF. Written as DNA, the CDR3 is TGTGCCAGCAGTTTCGGCGGGGGAAACACCGGGGAGCTGTTTTTT.

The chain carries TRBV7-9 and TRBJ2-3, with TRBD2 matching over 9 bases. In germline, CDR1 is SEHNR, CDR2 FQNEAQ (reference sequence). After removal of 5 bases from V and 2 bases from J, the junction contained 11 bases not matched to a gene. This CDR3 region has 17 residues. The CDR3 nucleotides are TGTGCCAGCAGCGCCCCGCGGGGGGGCTCAGTCACAGATACGCAGTATTTT. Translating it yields CASSAPRGGSVTDTQYF.

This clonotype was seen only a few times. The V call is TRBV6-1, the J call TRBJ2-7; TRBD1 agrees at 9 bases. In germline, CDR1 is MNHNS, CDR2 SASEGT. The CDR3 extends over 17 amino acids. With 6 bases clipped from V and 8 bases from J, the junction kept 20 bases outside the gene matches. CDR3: CASRTDRGGFELRKQYF. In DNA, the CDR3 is TGTGCCAGCAGGACGGACAGGGGAGGCTTTGAATTACGGAAGCAGTACTTC.

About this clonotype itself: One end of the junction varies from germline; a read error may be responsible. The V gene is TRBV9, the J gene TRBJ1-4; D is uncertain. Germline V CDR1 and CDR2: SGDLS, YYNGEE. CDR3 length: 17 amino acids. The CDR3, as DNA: TGCGCCAGCAGCGTGGGCACGGCCGTAAGATCCAGTGAAAAACTGTTTTTT. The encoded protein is CASSVGTAVRSSEKLFF.

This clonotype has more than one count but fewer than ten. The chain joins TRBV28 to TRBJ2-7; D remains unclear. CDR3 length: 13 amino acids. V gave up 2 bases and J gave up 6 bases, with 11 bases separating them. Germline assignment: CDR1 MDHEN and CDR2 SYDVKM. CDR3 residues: CASSLLGTSEQYF. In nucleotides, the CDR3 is TGTGCCAGCAGTTTACTGGGCACCAGCGAGCAGTACTTC.

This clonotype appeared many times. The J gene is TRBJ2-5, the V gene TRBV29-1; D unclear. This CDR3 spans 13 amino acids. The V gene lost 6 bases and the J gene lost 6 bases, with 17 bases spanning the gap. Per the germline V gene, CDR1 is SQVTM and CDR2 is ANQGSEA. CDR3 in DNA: TGCAGCGTCCTTATTGGCCAGGAGCAGACCCAGTACTTC. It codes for CSVLIGQEQTQYF.